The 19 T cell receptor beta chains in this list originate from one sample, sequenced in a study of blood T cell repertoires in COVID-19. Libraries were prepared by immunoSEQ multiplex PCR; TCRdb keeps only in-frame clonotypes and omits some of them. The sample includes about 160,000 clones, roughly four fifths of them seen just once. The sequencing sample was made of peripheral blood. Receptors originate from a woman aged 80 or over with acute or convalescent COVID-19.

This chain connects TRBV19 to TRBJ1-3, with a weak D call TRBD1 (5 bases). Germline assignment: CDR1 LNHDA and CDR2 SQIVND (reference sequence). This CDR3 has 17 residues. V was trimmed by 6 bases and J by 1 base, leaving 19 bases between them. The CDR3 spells CASRPPRVRPSGNTIYF. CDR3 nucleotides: TGTGCCAGTAGACCACCCAGGGTAAGACCGTCTGGAAACACCATATATTTT.

The CDR3 loop is CASSELNIQYF. The CDR3 DNA reads as TGTGCCAGCAGTGAACTGAACATTCAGTACTTC. The chain joins TRBV2 to TRBJ2-4, with unresolved D. Germline V CDR1 and CDR2: SNHLY, FYNNEI. The germline V and J ends were trimmed by 2 bases and 7 bases, with 3 bases remaining between them. This CDR3 is built from 11 residues.

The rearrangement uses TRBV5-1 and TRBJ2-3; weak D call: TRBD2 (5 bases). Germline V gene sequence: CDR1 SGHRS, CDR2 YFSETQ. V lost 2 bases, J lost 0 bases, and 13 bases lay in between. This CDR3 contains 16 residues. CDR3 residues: CASSFLAPVSTDTQYF. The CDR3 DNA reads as TGCGCCAGCAGCTTCCTAGCACCAGTAAGCACAGATACGCAGTATTTT.

The chain's CDR3 is CASSAKGATEAFF. The CDR3 nucleotides read TGTGCCAGTAGCGCGAAGGGGGCCACTGAAGCTTTCTTT. V is TRBV19 and J is TRBJ1-1; 7 bases agree with TRBD1. J was trimmed by 4 bases and V by 6 bases; bases with no gene match: 5. Germline V CDR1 and CDR2: LNHDA, SQIVND (reference sequence). The length of the CDR3 is 13 residues.

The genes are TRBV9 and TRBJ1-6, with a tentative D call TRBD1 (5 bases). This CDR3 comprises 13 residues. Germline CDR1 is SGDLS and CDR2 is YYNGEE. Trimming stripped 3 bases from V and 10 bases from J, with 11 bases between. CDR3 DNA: TGTGCCAGCAGCGCTTTCAGGGAATCACCCCTCCACTTT. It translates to CASSAFRESPLHF.

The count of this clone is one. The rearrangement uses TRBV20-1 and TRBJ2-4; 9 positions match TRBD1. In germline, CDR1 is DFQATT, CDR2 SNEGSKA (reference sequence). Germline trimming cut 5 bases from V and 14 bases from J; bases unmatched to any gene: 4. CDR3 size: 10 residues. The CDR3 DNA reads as TGCAGTGCTGGGGACAGGGCGGAGTACTTC. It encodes CSAGDRAEYF.

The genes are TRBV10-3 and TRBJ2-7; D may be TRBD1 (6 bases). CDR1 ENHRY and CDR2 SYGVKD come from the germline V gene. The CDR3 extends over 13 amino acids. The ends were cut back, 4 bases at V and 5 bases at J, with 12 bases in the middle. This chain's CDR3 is CAISVAGVDEQYF. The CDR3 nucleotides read TGTGCCATCAGTGTGGCAGGGGTAGACGAGCAGTACTTC.

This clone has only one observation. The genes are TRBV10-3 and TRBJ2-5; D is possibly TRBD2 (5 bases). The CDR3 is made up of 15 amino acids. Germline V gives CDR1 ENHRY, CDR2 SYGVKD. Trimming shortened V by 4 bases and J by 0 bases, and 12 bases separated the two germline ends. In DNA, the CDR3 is TGTGCCATCAGTGCAGGAGGTGGGGACCAAGAGACCCAGTACTTC. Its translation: CAISAGGGDQETQYF.

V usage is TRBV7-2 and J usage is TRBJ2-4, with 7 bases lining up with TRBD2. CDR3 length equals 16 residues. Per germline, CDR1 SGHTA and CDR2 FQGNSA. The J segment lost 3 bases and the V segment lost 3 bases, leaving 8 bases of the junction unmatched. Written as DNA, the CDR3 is TGTGCCAGCAGCTTGATGGGGGGGGTTGGCAAAAACATTCAGTACTTC. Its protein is CASSLMGGVGKNIQYF.

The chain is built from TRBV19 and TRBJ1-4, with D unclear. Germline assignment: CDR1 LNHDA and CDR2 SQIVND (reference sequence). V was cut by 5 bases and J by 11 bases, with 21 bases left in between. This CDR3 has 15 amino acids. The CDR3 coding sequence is TGTGCCAGTAGTTCCTCCCCGGGGAGAGGTGGGAAACTGTTTTTT. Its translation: CASSSSPGRGGKLFF.

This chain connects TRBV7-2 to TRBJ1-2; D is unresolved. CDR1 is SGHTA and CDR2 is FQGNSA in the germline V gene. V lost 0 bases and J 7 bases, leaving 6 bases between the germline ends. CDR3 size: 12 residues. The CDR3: CASSLARGGYTF. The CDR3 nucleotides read TGTGCCAGCAGCTTAGCACGGGGTGGCTACACCTTC.

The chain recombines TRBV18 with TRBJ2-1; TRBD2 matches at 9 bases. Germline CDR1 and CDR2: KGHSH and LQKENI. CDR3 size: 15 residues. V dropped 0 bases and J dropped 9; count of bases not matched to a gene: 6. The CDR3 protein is CASSPPLAGSPEQFF. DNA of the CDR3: TGTGCCAGCTCACCACCGCTAGCGGGGTCTCCTGAGCAGTTCTTC. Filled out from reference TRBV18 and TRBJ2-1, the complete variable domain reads NAGVMQNPRHLVRRRGQEARLRCSPMKGHSHVYWYRQLPEEGLKFMVYLQKENIIDESGMPKERFSAEFPKEGPSILRIQQVVRGDSAAYFCASSPPLAGSPEQFFGPGTRLTVL.

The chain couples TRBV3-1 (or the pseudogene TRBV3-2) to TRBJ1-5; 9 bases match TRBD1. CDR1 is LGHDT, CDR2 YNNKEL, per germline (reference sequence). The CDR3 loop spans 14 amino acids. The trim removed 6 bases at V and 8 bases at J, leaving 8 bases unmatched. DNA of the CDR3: TGTGCCAGCAGTCAAACAGGGGGCGAAGAGCCCCAGCATTTT. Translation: CASSQTGGEEPQHF.

The CDR3 DNA reads as TGTGCCAGTAGTAACTCAGGACAGGGGCCGTACAATGAGCAGTTCTTC. This sequence encodes CASSNSGQGPYNEQFF. The V gene is TRBV19, the J gene TRBJ2-1; 9 nucleotides match TRBD1. The ends lost 4 bases at V and 4 bases at J; junction bases unmatched: 8. This CDR3 is 16 amino acids long. Germline V gives CDR1 LNHDA, CDR2 SQIVND (reference sequence).

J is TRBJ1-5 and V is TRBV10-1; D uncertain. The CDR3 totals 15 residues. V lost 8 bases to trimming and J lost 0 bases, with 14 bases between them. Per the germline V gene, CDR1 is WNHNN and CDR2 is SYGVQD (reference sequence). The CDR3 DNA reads TGCGCCAGCCCGTCACAGCAATTTAGCAATCAGCCCCAGCATTTT. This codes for CASPSQQFSNQPQHF.

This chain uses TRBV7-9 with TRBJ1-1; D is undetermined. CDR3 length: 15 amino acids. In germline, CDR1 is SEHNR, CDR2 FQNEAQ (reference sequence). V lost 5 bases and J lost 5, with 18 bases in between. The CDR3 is CASSPGQVSGTEAFF. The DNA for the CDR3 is TGTGCCAGCAGCCCAGGCCAGGTGTCGGGAACTGAAGCTTTCTTT.

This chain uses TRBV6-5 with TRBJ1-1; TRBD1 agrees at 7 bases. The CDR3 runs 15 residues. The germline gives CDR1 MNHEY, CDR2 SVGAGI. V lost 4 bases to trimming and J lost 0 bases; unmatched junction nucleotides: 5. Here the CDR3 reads CASSSQGQVNTEAFF. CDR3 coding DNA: TGTGCCAGCAGTTCCCAAGGACAGGTGAACACTGAAGCTTTCTTT.

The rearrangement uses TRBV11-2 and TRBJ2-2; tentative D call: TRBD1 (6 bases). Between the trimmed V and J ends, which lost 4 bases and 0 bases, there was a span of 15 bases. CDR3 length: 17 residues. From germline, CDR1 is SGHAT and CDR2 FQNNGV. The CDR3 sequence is CASSSPGHRSNTGELFF. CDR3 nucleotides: TGTGCCAGCAGCTCACCGGGACACCGATCGAACACCGGGGAGCTGTTTTTT.

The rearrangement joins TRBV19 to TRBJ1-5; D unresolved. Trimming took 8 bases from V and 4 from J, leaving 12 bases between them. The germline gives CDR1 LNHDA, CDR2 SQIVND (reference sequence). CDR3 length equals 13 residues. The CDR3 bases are TGTGCCAGTGAGGACGGGAGAAATCAGCCCCAGCATTTT. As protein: CASEDGRNQPQHF.